These 5 T cell receptor beta chains came from one sample sequenced in a study of cytomegalovirus exposure and HLA in healthy donors. With 60 Vbeta and 13 Jbeta primers, the PCR was carried out. Measured with immunoSEQ multiplex PCR; TCRdb has only the in-frame clones, and not every one. Recorded for this sample: 38,000 or so clones. The sequencing input was PBMCs. Receptor source: a man aged 40-49 years in good health and CMV-seropositive.

This rearrangement joins TRBV9 to TRBJ2-7; possible D gene TRBD2, 5 bases. CDR3 length: 15 residues. The germline gives CDR1 SGDLS, CDR2 YYNGEE. V gave up 0 bases and J gave up 0 bases, with 10 bases separating them. The CDR3: CASSVAAESSYEQYF. DNA of the CDR3: TGTGCCAGCAGCGTAGCAGCGGAAAGCTCCTACGAGCAGTACTTC. The full variable domain, in which reference TRBV9 and TRBJ2-7 provide the parts outside the CDR3, is DSGVTQTPKHLITATGQRVTLRCSPRSGDLSVYWYQQSLDQGLQFLIQYYNGEERAKGNILERFSAQQFPDLHSELNLSSLELGDSALYFCASSVAAESSYEQYFGPGTRLTVT.

The gene calls are TRBV6-5 and TRBJ2-7; 10 bases fit TRBD1. The ends lost 8 bases at V and 9 bases at J; junction bases unmatched: 7. CDR1 and CDR2 from the germline V gene are MNHEY and SVGAGI. This CDR3 is built from 12 residues. This CDR3 is CASESGQGSQYF. Written as DNA, the CDR3 is TGTGCCAGCGAATCGGGACAGGGGTCGCAGTACTTC.

The DNA for the CDR3 is TGTGCCATCAGTGAGCGGGGGGCTGACTATGGCTACACCTTC. It yields the protein CAISERGADYGYTF. The rearrangement links TRBV10-3 to TRBJ1-2; a weak D match, TRBD1 (6 bases). The germline V gene has CDR1 ENHRY and CDR2 SYGVKD. Trimming pared 2 bases from V and 3 bases from J, leaving 10 bases between. The length of the CDR3 is 14 residues.

The gene calls are TRBV4-2 and TRBJ2-3; 10 bases fit TRBD2. The junction had 6 bases not matched to a gene; V was cut back by 2 bases and J by 1 base. The CDR3 has 17 residues. Germline CDR1 reads LGHNA; CDR2 reads YNFKEQ. The CDR3 DNA reads as TGTGCCAGCAGCCAATCCCCCACTAGCGGGGGCACAGATACGCAGTATTTT. Residues: CASSQSPTSGGTDTQYF.

This rearrangement joins TRBV5-1 to TRBJ2-5; 9 bases agree with TRBD2. The V segment lost 0 bases and the J segment 5 bases; nucleotides outside the gene matches: 8. Germline loops: CDR1 SGHRS, CDR2 YFSETQ. The CDR3 has 16 residues. The CDR3 sequence: CASSLGVAGVRETQYF. DNA for the CDR3: TGCGCCAGCAGCTTGGGAGTAGCGGGAGTTCGGGAGACCCAGTACTTC.